These T cell receptor beta chains were read from a single sample in a study of blood T cells in healthy people across ages. One entry per CDR3 protein results from TCRdb running MiXCR on the 5' RACE reads. Of roughly 1.6 million distinct CDR3 sequences in the sample, 30% to 35% were seen once. Specimen: blood. The receptors were sampled from a woman younger than 45 in good health. Each CDR3 is given with its conserved first and last residue. D genes are given only for firm matches. Clone size, where shown, is once, few, many, or a class for clones that have expanded.

clone size: few
J gene: TRBJ2-1
D gene: TRBD1
V gene: TRBV10-3
CDR3 protein: CAISGNGTGGSYNEQFF
CDR3 DNA: TGTGCCATCAGCGGGAATGGAACAGGGGGTTCCTACAATGAGCAGTTCTTC

clone size: few
J gene: TRBJ2-3
D gene: -
V gene: TRBV7-9
CDR3 protein: CASSPDLNTQYF
CDR3 DNA: TGTGCCAGCAGCCCCGATTTGAATACGCAGTATTTT

clone size: -
J gene: TRBJ1-6
D gene: -
V gene: TRBV7-2
CDR3 protein: CASSLVGIRSPLHF
CDR3 DNA: TGTGCCAGCAGCTTAGTGGGGATTAGGTCACCCCTCCACTTT

clone size: few
J gene: TRBJ2-6
D gene: -
V gene: TRBV7-9
CDR3 protein: CASSLDWTSGANVLTF
CDR3 DNA: TGTGCCAGCAGCTTAGACTGGACCTCTGGGGCCAACGTCCTGACTTTC

clone size: -
J gene: TRBJ1-3
D gene: -
V gene: TRBV20-1
CDR3 protein: CSAREGRGSNTIYF
CDR3 DNA: TGCAGTGCTAGAGAGGGGCGGGGCTCGAACACCATATATTTT

clone size: -
J gene: TRBJ2-3
D gene: TRBD1
V gene: TRBV29-1
CDR3 protein: CSVEDQRGRGDTQYF
CDR3 DNA: TGCAGCGTTGAAGATCAGAGGGGGCGAGGAGATACGCAGTATTTT

clone size: -
J gene: TRBJ2-5
D gene: -
V gene: TRBV4-1
CDR3 protein: CASSQDISQETQYF
CDR3 DNA: TGCGCCAGCAGCCAAGATATCAGCCAAGAGACCCAGTACTTC

clone size: few
J gene: TRBJ1-5
D gene: -
V gene: TRBV15
CDR3 protein: CATSRGQLNQPQHF
CDR3 DNA: TGTGCCACCAGCAGAGGACAGCTAAACCAGCCCCAGCATTTT

clone size: -
J gene: TRBJ2-7
D gene: -
V gene: TRBV6-5
CDR3 protein: CASQRPSRGYEQYF
CDR3 DNA: TGTGCCAGCCAACGACCATCCAGGGGCTACGAGCAGTACTTC

clone size: -
J gene: TRBJ2-3
D gene: TRBD2
V gene: TRBV5-1
CDR3 protein: CASSLASGGFADTQYF
CDR3 DNA: TGTGCCAGCAGCTTGGCTAGCGGGGGTTTCGCAGATACGCAGTATTTT

clone size: few
J gene: TRBJ1-6
D gene: -
V gene: TRBV20-1
CDR3 protein: CSARDIRNSPLHF
CDR3 DNA: TGCAGTGCTAGAGATATACGGAATTCACCCCTCCACTTT

clone size: few
J gene: TRBJ1-1
D gene: -
V gene: TRBV6-1
CDR3 protein: CASSLTLGPRTEAFF
CDR3 DNA: TGTGCCAGCAGCCTTACCCTGGGGCCGCGCACTGAAGCTTTCTTT